The 15 T cell receptor beta chains below were found in one sample sequenced in a study of T cells in Graves' hyperthyroidism and ophthalmopathy. There were TCR beta CDR3 regions amplified from RNA transcripts. Using the HTBI primer set, a first-round RT-PCR was run on the TCR CDR3. TCRdb used MiXCR to reprocess the multiplex PCR reads, holding one entry per CDR3 protein. The data hold around 340,000 distinct CDR3 sequences, with 11% to 15% observed a single time. Material for sequencing was blood. The receptors originated from a woman in her thirties with Graves' hyperthyroidism.

This clonotype was found a few times. The chain links TRBV20-1 to TRBJ1-3, with a tentative D call TRBD1 (5 bases). The CDR3 length is 13 residues. The V gene lost 5 bases and the J gene lost 2 bases, with 10 bases spanning the gap. Germline loops: CDR1 DFQATT, CDR2 SNEGSKA (reference sequence). The CDR3 DNA sequence: TGCAGTGCTGGGGGGATTACTGGAAACACCATATATTTT. This gives the protein CSAGGITGNTIYF.

V and J are TRBV30 and TRBJ2-4, with 8 bases identical to TRBD2. The CDR3 consists of 14 residues. Trimming at V came to 0 bases and at J to 3 bases, leaving 1 base not matched to a gene. The V gene's germline CDR1 is GTSNPN and CDR2 SVGIG (reference sequence). The CDR3 reads CAWSVRGGKNIQYF. The CDR3 DNA sequence: TGTGCCTGGAGTGTACGGGGGGGCAAAAACATTCAGTACTTC. The whole variable domain, remainder taken from reference TRBV30 and TRBJ2-4, is SQTIHQWPATLVQPVGSPLSLECTVEGTSNPNLYWYRQAAGRGLQLLFYSVGIGQISSEVPQNLSASRPQDRQFILSSKKLLLSDSGFYLCAWSVRGGKNIQYFGAGTRLSVL.

V is TRBV14 and J is TRBJ2-7; D perhaps matches TRBD2 (6 bases). V lost 0 bases, J lost 8 bases, and 11 bases lay in between. The germline CDR1 and CDR2 sequences are SGHDN and FVKESK. The CDR3 extends over 13 amino acids. DNA of the CDR3: TGTGCCAGCAGCCAAGACGGGAGCGGTAAGCAGTACTTC. It yields the protein CASSQDGSGKQYF.

This rearrangement joins TRBV9 to TRBJ2-1, with D possibly being TRBD2 (6 bases). The germline CDR1 and CDR2 sequences are SGDLS and YYNGEE. With 4 bases removed from V and 2 bases from J, the gap between germline ends came to 19 bases. CDR3 size: 17 residues. The CDR3 nucleotides read TGTGCCAGCAGCCAATGGGGGGAGACCTTCCCCTACAATGAGCAGTTCTTC. Translated: CASSQWGETFPYNEQFF.

This clonotype was observed at least ten times. The CDR3 protein is CASSYLRVRTGELFF. The CDR3 nucleotides read TGTGCCAGCAGTTACTTGCGGGTGCGGACCGGGGAGCTGTTTTTT. The chain has TRBV6-7 and TRBJ2-2, with D perhaps matching TRBD2 (5 bases). TRBV6-7 is assigned to the ORF class and has an uncertain function. This CDR3 comprises 15 residues. V was trimmed by 1 base and J by 5 bases, leaving 11 bases between them.

Many counts were recorded for this clonotype. The J gene is TRBJ2-1, the V gene TRBV12-5; D possibly uses TRBD1 or TRBD2 (5 bases each). The CDR3 is made up of 17 amino acids. Germline CDR1 and CDR2: LGHNT and FRNRAP. Trimming pared 0 bases from V and 4 bases from J, leaving 16 bases between. The CDR3 DNA reads TGTGCTAGTGGTTTGGTAAGGGAGAGGGACGAATACAATGAGCAGTTCTTC. Protein sequence: CASGLVRERDEYNEQFF.

The rearrangement uses TRBV5-1 and TRBJ2-7, with 10 nucleotides matching TRBD1. From germline, CDR1 is SGHRS and CDR2 YFSETQ. The V and J ends lost 4 bases and 5 bases, in that order; junction bases with no gene match: 6. CDR3 length equals 14 residues. The DNA of the CDR3 is TGCGCCAGCAGCCAAGGGACAGGGGTCCACGAGCAGTACTTC. Encoded protein: CASSQGTGVHEQYF. Looking up the rest from reference TRBV5-1 and TRBJ2-7 gives the full variable domain: KAGVTQTPRYLIKTRGQQVTLSCSPISGHRSVSWYQQTPGQGLQFLFEYFSETQRNKGNFPGRFSGRQFSNSRSEMNVSTLELGDSALYLCASSQGTGVHEQYFGPGTRLTVT.

V and J are TRBV20-1 and TRBJ2-1; TRBD2 matches 8 bases. The ends lost 3 bases at V and 6 bases at J; junction bases unmatched: 7. The CDR3 has 14 residues. Germline V CDR1 and CDR2: DFQATT, SNEGSKA (reference sequence). CDR3 nucleotides: TGCAGTGCTAGTAGCGGGATGGGAGGCAATGAGCAGTTCTTC. It encodes CSASSGMGGNEQFF.

At least ten counts were recorded for this clonotype. The rearrangement links TRBV18 to TRBJ2-3, with 7 bases matching TRBD2. This CDR3 has 13 amino acids. V shed 6 bases, J shed 3 bases, and the junction held 3 bases outside the gene matches. The germline V gene has CDR1 KGHSH and CDR2 LQKENI. Here the CDR3 DNA reads TGTGCCAGCTCCGGCGGGGGTACAGATACGCAGTATTTT. This translates into CASSGGGTDTQYF.

Only a few counts were recorded for this clonotype. This chain joins TRBV3-1 and TRBJ2-1; 9 bases agree with TRBD2. The junction had 7 bases not matched to a gene; V was cut back by 3 bases and J by 4 bases. The CDR3 runs 16 residues. The germline V gene has CDR1 LGHDT and CDR2 YNNKEL (reference sequence). CDR3 region: CASSQNSGGFYNEQFF. In nucleotides, the CDR3 is TGTGCCAGCAGCCAGAATAGCGGGGGATTTTACAATGAGCAGTTCTTC.

This clonotype was detected ten times or more. DNA for the CDR3: TGCAGTGCAAGGGACAGGAGGGGCGGAAACATTCAGTACTTC. Protein sequence: CSARDRRGGNIQYF. The chain joins TRBV20-1 to TRBJ2-4, with 8 bases matching TRBD1. V trimming: 6 bases; J trimming: 6 bases; junction bases outside the gene matches: 10. This CDR3 spans 14 amino acids. CDR1 is DFQATT and CDR2 is SNEGSKA in the germline V gene (reference sequence).

This clonotype occurred many times. The genes are TRBV9 and TRBJ2-5; TRBD2 aligns across 7 bases. V dropped 2 bases and J dropped 2; count of bases not matched to a gene: 6. There are 15 residues in the CDR3. In germline, CDR1 is SGDLS, CDR2 YYNGEE. The CDR3 nucleotides read TGTGCCAGCAGCGTTTCCAGCGGGGATCAAGAGACCCAGTACTTC. It encodes CASSVSSGDQETQYF. Using reference TRBV9 and TRBJ2-5 for the parts outside the CDR3, the full variable domain is DSGVTQTPKHLITATGQRVTLRCSPRSGDLSVYWYQQSLDQGLQFLIQYYNGEERAKGNILERFSAQQFPDLHSELNLSSLELGDSALYFCASSVSSGDQETQYFGPGTRLLVL.

This clonotype was recorded many times. This rearrangement joins TRBV20-1 to TRBJ2-5, with TRBD2 matching 11 bases. After removal of 5 bases from V and 5 bases from J, the junction contained 10 bases not matched to a gene. The CDR3 sequence is 15 residues long. CDR1 and CDR2 (germline): DFQATT, SNEGSKA (reference sequence). CDR3: CSADLAGGVGETQYF. CDR3 coding DNA: TGCAGTGCTGATTTAGCGGGAGGGGTAGGGGAGACCCAGTACTTC.

This clonotype was counted many times. The J gene is TRBJ1-2, the V gene TRBV6-2 or TRBV6-3, with D maybe TRBD1 (6 bases). Trimming took off 6 bases at V and 4 bases at J, with 18 bases between the two ends. This CDR3 is built from 15 residues. Germline V CDR1 and CDR2: MNHEY, SVGEGT. The CDR3 reads CASRTSGAPSYGYTF. CDR3 coding DNA: TGTGCCAGCAGAACTTCAGGGGCCCCTTCCTATGGCTACACCTTC.

This clonotype was picked up many times. The rearrangement links TRBV6-1 to TRBJ1-1, with TRBD1 matching over 7 bases. The CDR3 is 14 amino acids. The V segment lost 6 bases and the J segment 0 bases; nucleotides outside the gene matches: 4. Looked up from germline, CDR1 is MNHNS and CDR2 is SASEGT. CDR3 amino acids: CASRRGRVNTEAFF. CDR3 DNA: TGTGCCAGCAGGAGGGGGCGGGTGAACACTGAAGCTTTCTTT.